One TCR beta chain is described in this entry. With random hexamers, reverse transcription was performed on roughly 0.45 to 1 ug of RNA. The TCR beta CDR3 was amplified by immunoSEQ multiplex PCR across 54 Vbeta, 13 Jbeta. TCRdb fed the immunoSEQ multiplex PCR reads into MiXCR, producing one record per CDR3 protein. Of some 140,000 distinct CDR3 sequences in the sample, more than 85% were seen once. V was trimmed by 4 bases and J by 8 bases, leaving 19 bases between them. The CDR3 runs 15 residues. Looked up from germline, CDR1 is SGHRS and CDR2 is YFSETQ. The sample is drawn from a study of CD8 T cells in Susac syndrome.

Material: CD8+ T cells from PBMCs. This rearrangement joins TRBV5-1 to TRBJ2-1; D tentatively reads TRBD1 or TRBD2 (6 bases each). The TCR comes from a human donor with Susac syndrome. CDR3 sequence reads: CASSPQGGTWHEQFF. The CDR3 DNA sequence: TGCGCCAGCAGCCCGCAGGGCGGGACATGGCATGAGCAGTTCTTC.